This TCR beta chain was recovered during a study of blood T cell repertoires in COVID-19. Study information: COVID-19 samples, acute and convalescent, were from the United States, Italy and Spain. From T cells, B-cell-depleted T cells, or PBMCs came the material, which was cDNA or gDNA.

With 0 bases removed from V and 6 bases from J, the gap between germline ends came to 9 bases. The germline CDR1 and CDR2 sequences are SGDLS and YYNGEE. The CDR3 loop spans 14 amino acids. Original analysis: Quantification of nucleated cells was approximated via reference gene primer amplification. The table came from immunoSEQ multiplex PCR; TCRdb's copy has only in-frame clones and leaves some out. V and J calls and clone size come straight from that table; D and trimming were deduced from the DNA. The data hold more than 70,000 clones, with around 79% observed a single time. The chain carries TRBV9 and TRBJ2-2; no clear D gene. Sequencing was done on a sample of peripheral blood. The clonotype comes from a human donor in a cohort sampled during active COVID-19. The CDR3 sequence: CASSVVSEAGELFF. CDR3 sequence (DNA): TGTGCCAGCAGCGTAGTGTCCGAGGCCGGGGAGCTGTTTTTT. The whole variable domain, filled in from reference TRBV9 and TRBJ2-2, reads DSGVTQTPKHLITATGQRVTLRCSPRSGDLSVYWYQQSLDQGLQFLIQYYNGEERAKGNILERFSAQQFPDLHSELNLSSLELGDSALYFCASSVVSEAGELFFGEGSRLTVL.